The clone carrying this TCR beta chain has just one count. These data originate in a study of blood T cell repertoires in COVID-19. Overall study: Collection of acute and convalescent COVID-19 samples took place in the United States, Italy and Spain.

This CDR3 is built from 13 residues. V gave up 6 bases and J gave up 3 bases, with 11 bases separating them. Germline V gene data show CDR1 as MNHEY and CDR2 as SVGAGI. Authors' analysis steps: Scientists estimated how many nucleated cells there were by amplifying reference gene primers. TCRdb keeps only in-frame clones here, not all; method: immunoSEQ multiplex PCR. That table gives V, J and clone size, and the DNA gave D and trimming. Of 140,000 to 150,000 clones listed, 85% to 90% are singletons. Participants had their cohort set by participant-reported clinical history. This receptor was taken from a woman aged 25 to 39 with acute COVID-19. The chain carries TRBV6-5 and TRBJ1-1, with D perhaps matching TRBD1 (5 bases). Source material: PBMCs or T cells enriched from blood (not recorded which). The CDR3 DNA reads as TGTGCCAGCAGCCCGCGGGGGGACACTGAAGCTTTCTTT. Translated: CASSPRGDTEAFF.